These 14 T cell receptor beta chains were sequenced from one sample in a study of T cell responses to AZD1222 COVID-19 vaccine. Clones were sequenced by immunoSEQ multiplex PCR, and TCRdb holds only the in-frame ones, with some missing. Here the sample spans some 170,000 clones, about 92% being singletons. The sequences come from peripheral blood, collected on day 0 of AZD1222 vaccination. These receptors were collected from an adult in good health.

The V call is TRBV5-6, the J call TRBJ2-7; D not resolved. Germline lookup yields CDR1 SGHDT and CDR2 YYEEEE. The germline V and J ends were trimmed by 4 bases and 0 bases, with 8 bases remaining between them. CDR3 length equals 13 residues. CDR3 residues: CASSVQNSYEQYF. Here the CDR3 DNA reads TGTGCCAGCAGCGTACAGAACTCCTACGAGCAGTACTTC.

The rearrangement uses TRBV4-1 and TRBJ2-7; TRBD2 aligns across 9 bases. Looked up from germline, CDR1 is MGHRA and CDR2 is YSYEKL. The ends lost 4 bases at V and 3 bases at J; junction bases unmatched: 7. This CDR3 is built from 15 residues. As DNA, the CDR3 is TGCGCCAGCAGCCTACAAGTTAGCGGGAGCTACGAGCAGTACTTC. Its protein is CASSLQVSGSYEQYF.

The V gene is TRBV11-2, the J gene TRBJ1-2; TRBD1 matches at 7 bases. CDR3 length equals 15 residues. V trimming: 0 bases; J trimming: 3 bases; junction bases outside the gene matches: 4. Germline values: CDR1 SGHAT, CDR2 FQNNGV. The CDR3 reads CASSLESGGDYGYTF. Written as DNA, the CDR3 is TGTGCCAGCAGCTTAGAATCAGGGGGGGACTATGGCTACACCTTC.

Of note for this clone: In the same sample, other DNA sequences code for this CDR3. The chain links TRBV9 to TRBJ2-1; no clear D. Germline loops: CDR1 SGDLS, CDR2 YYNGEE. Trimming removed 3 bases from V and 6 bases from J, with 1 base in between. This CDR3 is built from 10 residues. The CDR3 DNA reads TGTGCCAGCAGCGGCAATGAGCAGTTCTTC. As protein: CASSGNEQFF.

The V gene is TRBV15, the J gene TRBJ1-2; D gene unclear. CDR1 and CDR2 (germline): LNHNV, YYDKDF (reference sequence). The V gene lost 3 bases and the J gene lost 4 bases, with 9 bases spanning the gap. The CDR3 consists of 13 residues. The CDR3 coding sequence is TGTGCCACCAGCAGGGGAGGTGGCTATGGCTACACCTTC. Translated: CATSRGGGYGYTF.

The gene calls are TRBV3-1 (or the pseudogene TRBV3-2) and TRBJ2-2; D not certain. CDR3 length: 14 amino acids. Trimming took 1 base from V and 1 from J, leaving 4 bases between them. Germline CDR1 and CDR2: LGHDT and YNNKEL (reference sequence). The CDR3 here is CASSQVGNTGELFF. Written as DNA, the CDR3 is TGTGCCAGCAGCCAAGTTGGGAACACCGGGGAGCTGTTTTTT.

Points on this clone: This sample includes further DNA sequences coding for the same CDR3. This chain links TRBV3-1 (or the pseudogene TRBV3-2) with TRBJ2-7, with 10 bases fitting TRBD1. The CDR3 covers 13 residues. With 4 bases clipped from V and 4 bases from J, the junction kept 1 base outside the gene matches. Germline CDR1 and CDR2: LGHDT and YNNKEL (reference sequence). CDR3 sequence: CASSPGQGYEQYF. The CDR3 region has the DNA TGTGCCAGCAGCCCGGGACAGGGGTACGAGCAGTACTTC.

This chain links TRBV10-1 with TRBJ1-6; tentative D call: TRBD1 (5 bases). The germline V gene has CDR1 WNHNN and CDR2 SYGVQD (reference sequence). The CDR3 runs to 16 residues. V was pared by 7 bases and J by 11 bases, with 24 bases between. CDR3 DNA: TGCGCCAGCACAGACAGTCCCGGCCCATCACTGGCACCCCTCCACTTT. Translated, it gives CASTDSPGPSLAPLHF.

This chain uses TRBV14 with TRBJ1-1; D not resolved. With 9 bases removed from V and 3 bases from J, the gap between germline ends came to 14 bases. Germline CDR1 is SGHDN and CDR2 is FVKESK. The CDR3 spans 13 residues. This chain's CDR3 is CARTQGRDTEAFF. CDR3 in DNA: TGTGCCAGGACACAAGGGCGGGACACTGAAGCTTTCTTT.

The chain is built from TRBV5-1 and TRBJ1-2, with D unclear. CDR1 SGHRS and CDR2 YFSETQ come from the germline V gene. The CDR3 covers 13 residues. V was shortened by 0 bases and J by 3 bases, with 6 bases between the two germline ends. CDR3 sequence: CASSLAPDYGYTF. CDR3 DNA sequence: TGCGCCAGCAGCTTGGCCCCTGACTATGGCTACACCTTC. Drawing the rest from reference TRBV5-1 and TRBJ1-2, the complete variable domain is KAGVTQTPRYLIKTRGQQVTLSCSPISGHRSVSWYQQTPGQGLQFLFEYFSETQRNKGNFPGRFSGRQFSNSRSEMNVSTLELGDSALYLCASSLAPDYGYTFGSGTRLTVV.

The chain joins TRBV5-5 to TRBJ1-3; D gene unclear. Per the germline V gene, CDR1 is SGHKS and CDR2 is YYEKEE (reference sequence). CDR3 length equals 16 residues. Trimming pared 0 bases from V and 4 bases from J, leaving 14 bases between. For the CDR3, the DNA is TGTGCCAGCAGCTTGGCCCCGGGCCTCAGAGGAAACACCATATATTTT. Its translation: CASSLAPGLRGNTIYF. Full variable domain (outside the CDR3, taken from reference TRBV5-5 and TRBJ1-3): DAGVTQSPTHLIKTRGQQVTLRCSPISGHKSVSWYQQVLGQGPQFIFQYYEKEERGRGNFPDRFSARQFPNYSSELNVNALLLGDSALYLCASSLAPGLRGNTIYFGEGSWLTVV.

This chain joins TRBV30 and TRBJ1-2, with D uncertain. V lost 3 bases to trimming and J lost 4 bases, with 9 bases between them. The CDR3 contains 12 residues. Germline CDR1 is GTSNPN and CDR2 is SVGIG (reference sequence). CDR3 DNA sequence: TGTGCCTGGAGCCCCCCGGCCTATGGCTACACCTTC. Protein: CAWSPPAYGYTF.

CDR3 residues: CASSHGSPRLAVFTGELFF. CDR3 DNA sequence: TGTGCCAGCAGCCATGGATCCCCGCGACTAGCGGTATTCACCGGGGAGCTGTTTTTT. V gene TRBV14 combines with J gene TRBJ2-2, with 9 bases identical to TRBD2. Germline CDR1 and CDR2: SGHDN and FVKESK. This CDR3 has 19 residues. Unmatched junction bases numbered 15, after V lost 3 bases and J lost 4 bases.

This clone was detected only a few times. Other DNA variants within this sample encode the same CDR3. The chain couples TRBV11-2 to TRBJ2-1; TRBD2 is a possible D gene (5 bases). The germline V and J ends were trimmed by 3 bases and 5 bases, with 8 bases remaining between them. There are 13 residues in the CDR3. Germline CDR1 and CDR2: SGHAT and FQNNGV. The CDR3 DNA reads TGTGCCAGCAGCTTGGAGGACGACAATGAGCAGTTCTTC. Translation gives CASSLEDDNEQFF.